This T cell receptor beta chain originates from a study of T cells expressing NK-cell markers. Study-wide background: Eight donors were sequenced, seven testing HCMV-seropositive and one testing seronegative.

Findings of the study overall: In a few donors, these clonotypes also led the CD3+CD56-NKG2C+ fraction. Dominant NKG2C+ clonotype frequencies of roughly 1.0-7.5% of CD8+ T cells were measured in over five donors.

The CDR3 runs to 14 residues. Germline-derived CDR1 and CDR2 are SGHRS and YFSETQ. UMI-tagged 5'RACE template switching yielded the TCR beta cDNA. TCRdb reworked the 5' RACE reads into one entry per CDR3 protein, no DNA. This sample's table reports some 500,000 distinct CDR3 sequences. Remarks on this clonotype: As yet, its antigen is unknown.

The J gene is TRBJ1-2, the V gene TRBV5-1. The sample taken for sequencing was blood T cells: a sorted CD56 or NKG2C T cell subset, CD4+ or CD8+ T cells, or bulk PBMC T cells (not recorded which). The source is a woman in her fifties or sixties in good health. CDR3 sequence reads: CASSLNREQNGYTF.